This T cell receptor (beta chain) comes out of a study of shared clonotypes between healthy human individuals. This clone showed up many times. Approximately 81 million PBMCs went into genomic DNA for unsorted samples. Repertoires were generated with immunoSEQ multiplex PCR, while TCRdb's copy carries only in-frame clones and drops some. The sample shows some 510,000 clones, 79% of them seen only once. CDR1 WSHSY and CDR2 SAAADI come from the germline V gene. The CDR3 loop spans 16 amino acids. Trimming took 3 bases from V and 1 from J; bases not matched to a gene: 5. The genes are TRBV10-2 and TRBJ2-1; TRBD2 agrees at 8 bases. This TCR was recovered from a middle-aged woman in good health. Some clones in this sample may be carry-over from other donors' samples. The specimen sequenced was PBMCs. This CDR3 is CASSDPSGPSYNEQFF. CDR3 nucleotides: TGCGCCAGCAGTGACCCTAGCGGGCCTTCCTACAATGAGCAGTTCTTC.